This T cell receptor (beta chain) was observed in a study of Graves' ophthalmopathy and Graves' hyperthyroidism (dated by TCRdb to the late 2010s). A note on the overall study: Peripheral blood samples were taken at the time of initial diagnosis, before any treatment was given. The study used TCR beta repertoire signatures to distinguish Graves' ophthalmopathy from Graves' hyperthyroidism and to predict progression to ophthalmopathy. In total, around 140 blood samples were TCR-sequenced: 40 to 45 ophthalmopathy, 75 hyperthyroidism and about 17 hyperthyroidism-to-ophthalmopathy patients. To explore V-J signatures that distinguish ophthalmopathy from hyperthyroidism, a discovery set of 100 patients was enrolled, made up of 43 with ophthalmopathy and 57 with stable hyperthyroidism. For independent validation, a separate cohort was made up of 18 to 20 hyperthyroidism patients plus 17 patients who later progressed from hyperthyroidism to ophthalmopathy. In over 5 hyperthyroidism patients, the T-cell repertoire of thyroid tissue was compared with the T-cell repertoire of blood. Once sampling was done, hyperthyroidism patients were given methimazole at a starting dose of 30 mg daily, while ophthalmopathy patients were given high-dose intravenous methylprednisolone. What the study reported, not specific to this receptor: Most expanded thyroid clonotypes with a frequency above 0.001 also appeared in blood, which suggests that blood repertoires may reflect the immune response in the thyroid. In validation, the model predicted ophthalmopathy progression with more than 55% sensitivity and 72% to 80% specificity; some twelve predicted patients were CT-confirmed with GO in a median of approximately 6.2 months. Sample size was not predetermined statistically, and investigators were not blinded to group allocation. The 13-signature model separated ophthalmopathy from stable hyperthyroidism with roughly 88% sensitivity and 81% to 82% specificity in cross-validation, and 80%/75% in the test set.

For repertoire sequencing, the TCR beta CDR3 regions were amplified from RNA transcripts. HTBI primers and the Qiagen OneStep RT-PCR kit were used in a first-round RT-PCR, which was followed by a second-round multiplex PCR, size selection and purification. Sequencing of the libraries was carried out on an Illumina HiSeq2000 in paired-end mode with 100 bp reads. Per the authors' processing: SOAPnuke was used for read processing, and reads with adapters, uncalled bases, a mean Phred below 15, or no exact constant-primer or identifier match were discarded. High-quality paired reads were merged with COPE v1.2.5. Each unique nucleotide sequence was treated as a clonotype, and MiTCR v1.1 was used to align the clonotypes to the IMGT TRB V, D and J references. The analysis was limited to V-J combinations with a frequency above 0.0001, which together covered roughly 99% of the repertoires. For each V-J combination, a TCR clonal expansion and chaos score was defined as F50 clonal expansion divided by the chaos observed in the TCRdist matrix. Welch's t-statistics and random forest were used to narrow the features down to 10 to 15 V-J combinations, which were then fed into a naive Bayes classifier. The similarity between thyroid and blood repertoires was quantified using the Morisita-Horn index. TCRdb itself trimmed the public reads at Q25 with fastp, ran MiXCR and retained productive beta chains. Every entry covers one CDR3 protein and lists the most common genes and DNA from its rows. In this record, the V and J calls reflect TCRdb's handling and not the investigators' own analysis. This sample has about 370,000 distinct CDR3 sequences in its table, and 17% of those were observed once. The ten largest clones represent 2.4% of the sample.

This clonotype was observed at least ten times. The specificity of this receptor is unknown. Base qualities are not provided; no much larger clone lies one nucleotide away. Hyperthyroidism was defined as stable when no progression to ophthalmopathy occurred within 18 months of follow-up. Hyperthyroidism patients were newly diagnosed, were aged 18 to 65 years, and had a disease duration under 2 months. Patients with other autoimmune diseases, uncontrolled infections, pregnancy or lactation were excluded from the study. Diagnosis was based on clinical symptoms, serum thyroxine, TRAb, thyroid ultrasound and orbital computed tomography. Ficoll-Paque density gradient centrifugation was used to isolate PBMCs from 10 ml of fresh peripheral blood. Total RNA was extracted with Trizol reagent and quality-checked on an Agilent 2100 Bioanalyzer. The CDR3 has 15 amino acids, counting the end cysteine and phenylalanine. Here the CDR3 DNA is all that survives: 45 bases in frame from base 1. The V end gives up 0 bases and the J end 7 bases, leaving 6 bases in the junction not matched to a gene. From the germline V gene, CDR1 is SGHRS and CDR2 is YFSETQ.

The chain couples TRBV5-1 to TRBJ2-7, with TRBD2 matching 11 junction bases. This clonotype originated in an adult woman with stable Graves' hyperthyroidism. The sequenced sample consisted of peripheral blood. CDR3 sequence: CASSLGGTSGREQYF. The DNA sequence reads TGCGCCAGCAGCTTGGGGGGGACTAGCGGAAGAGAGCAGTACTTC.